One and the same sample provided the 5 T cell receptor beta chains below, sequenced in a study of T cell repertoires in cytomegalovirus infection. MiXCR was run by TCRdb on the reads, yielding one entry per CDR3 protein. The profile shows under 300,000 distinct CDR3 sequences, around an eighth of them singletons. Sequencing input: PBMCs. These receptors originate from a human donor in good health (CMV status not recorded). Some clones in this sample may be carry-over from other donors' samples.

Ten or more counts support this clonotype. The J gene is TRBJ2-7, the V gene TRBV7-2; weak D call: TRBD2 (6 bases). Germline V gene lookup returns CDR1 SGHTA and CDR2 FQGNSA. The CDR3 is 16 amino acids. V was trimmed by 5 bases and J by 2 bases, leaving 19 bases between them. CDR3 region: CASSGNRDSAPYEQYF. The CDR3 DNA follows: TGTGCCAGCAGCGGTAACCGGGACTCGGCGCCCTACGAGCAGTACTTC.

This clonotype was picked up a small number of times. This rearrangement joins TRBV2 to TRBJ2-1; TRBD2 matches 9 bases. The germline V gene has CDR1 SNHLY and CDR2 FYNNEI. The V segment lost 8 bases and the J segment 5 bases; nucleotides outside the gene matches: 7. The CDR3 loop spans 14 amino acids. CDR3 sequence: CASGSGGNNNEQFF. Written as DNA, the CDR3 is TGTGCCAGCGGTAGCGGGGGAAACAACAATGAGCAGTTCTTC.

Ten or more counts support this clonotype. The genes are TRBV11-2 and TRBJ2-1; D uncertain. V was trimmed by 5 bases and J by 7 bases, leaving 12 bases between them. CDR3 size: 13 residues. Germline-derived CDR1 and CDR2 are SGHAT and FQNNGV. CDR3 sequence: CASSQPPRNEQFF. Written as DNA, the CDR3 is TGTGCCAGCAGCCAGCCGCCGAGGAATGAGCAGTTCTTC.

The sample holds a few counts of this clonotype. The rearrangement joins TRBV5-5 to TRBJ2-3, with D tentatively TRBD2 (7 bases). This CDR3 spans 17 amino acids. The germline V and J ends were trimmed by 1 base and 3 bases, with 18 bases remaining between them. Germline V gene data show CDR1 as SGHKS and CDR2 as YYEKEE (reference sequence). This CDR3 reads CASSLHGVGGATDTQYF. CDR3 nucleotide sequence: TGTGCCAGCAGCTTGCATGGAGTGGGGGGGGCAACAGATACGCAGTATTTT.

Many counts were recorded for this clonotype. The rearrangement joins TRBV4-3 to TRBJ1-4, with unresolved D. V lost 3 bases and J lost 0, with 8 bases in between. This CDR3 comprises 15 residues. Germline-derived CDR1 and CDR2 are LGHNA and YSLEER. The CDR3 DNA reads as TGCGCCAGCAGCCAGAACAGTGCAACTAATGAAAAACTGTTTTTT. Its translation: CASSQNSATNEKLFF.